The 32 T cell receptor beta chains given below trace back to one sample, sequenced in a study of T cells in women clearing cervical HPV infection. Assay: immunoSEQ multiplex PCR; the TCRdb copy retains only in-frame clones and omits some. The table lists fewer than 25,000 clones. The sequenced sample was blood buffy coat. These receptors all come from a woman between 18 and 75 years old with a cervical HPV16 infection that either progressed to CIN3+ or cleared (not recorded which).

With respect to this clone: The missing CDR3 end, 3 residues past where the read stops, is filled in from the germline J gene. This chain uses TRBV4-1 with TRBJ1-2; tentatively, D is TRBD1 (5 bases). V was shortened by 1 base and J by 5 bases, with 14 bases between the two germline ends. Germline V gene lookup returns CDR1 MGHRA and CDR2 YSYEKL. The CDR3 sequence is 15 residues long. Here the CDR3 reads CASSQVSPGRYGYTF. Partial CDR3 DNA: TGCGCCAGCAGCCAAGTCTCTCCAGGGCGGTATGGC.

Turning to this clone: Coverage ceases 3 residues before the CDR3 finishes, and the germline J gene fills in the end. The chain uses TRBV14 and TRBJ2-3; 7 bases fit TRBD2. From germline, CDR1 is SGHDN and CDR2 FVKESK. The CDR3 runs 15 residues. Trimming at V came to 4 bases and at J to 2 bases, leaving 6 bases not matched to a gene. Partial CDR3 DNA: TGTGCCAGCAGCCCCTGGGGGGGAACCACAGATACG. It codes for CASSPWGGTTDT. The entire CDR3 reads CASSPWGGTTDTQYF.

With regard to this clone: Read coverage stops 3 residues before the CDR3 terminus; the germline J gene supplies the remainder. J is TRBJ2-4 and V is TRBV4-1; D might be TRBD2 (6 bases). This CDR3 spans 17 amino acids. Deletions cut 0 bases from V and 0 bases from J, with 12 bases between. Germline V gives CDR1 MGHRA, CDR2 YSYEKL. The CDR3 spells CASSQDWRLVAKNIQYF. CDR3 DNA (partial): TGCGCCAGCAGCCAAGATTGGAGACTAGTAGCCAAAAACATT.

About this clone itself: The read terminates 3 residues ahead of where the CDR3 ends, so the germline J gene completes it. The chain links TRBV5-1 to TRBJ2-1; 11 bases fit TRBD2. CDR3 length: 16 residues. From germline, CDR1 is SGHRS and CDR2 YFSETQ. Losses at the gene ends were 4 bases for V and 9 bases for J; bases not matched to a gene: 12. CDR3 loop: CASSTLSGGAGGEQFF. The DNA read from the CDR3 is TGCGCCAGCAGCACCCTTAGCGGGGGGGCAGGCGGTGAG.

CDR3 residues: CASSGGTQETQYF. CDR3 DNA (partial): TGTGCCAGCAGCGGCGGCACCCAAGAGACC. J is TRBJ2-5 and V is TRBV11-3; D not resolved. The DNA ends 3 residues before the CDR3 does, and the rest of the CDR3 is filled in from the germline J gene. This CDR3 spans 13 amino acids. The germline gives CDR1 SGHNT, CDR2 YENEEA. Trimming shortened V by 5 bases and J by 1 base, and 8 bases separated the two germline ends.

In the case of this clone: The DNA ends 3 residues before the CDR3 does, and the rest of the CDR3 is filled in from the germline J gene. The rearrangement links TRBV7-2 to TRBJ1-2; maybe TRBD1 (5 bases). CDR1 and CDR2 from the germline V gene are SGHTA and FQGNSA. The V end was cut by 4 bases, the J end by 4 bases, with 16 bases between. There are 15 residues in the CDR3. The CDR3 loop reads CASSSSSGIGYGYTF. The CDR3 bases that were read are TGTGCCAGCAGCTCCAGCTCAGGGATAGGCTATGGC.

Incomplete CDR3 DNA: TGTGCCAGCAGCTTAGTGTCAGACTATGGC. Protein sequence: CASSLVSDYG. The full CDR3 protein is CASSLVSDYGYTF. V is TRBV7-9 and J is TRBJ1-2; D unresolved. Read data end 3 residues before the CDR3 end; the end is taken from the germline J gene. The CDR3 contains 13 residues. Trimming took off 1 base at V and 3 bases at J, with 6 bases between the two ends. Germline assignment: CDR1 SEHNR and CDR2 FQNEAQ (reference sequence). The full variable domain, with the rest looked up from reference TRBV7-9 and TRBJ1-2, is DTGVSQNPRHKITKRGQNVTFRCDPISEHNRLYWYRQTLGQGPEFLTYFQNEAQLEKSRLLSDRFSAERPKGSFSTLEIQRTEQGDSAMYLCASSLVSDYGYTFGSGTRLTVV.

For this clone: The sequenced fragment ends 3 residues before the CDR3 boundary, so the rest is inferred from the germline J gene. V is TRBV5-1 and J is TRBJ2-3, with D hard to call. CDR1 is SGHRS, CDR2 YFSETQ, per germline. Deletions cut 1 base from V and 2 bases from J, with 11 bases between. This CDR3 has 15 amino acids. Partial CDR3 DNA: TGCGCCAGCAGCTTGCGCAACAGTAACACAGATACG. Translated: CASSLRNSNTDT. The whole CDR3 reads CASSLRNSNTDTQYF.

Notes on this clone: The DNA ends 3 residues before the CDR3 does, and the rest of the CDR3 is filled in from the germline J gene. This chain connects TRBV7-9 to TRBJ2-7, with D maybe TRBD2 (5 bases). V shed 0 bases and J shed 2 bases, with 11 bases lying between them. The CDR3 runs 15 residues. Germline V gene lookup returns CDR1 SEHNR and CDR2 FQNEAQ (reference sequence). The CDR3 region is CASSLAASRTYEQYF. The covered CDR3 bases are TGTGCCAGCAGCTTAGCGGCTAGCCGAACCTACGAG.

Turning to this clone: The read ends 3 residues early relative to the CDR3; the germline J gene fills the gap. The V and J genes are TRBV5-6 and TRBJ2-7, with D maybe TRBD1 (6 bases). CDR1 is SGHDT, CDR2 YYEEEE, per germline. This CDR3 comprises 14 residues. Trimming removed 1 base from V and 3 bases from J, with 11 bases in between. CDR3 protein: CASSLKQGIYEQYF. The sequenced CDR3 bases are TGTGCCAGCAGCTTGAAGCAGGGGATCTACGAG.

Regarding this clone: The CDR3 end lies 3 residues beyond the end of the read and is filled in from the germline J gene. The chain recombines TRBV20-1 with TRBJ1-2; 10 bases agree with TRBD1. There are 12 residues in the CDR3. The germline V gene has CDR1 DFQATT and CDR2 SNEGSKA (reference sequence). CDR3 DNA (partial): TGCAGTGCTTGGGACAGGGGTAACGGC. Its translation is CSAWDRGNG. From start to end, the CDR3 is CSAWDRGNGYTF.

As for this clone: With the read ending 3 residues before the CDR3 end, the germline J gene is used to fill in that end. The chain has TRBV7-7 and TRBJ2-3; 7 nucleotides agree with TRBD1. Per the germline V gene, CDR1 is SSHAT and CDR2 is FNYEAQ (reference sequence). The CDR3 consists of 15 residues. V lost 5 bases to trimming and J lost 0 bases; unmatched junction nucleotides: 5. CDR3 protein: CASSPRQGSTDTQYF. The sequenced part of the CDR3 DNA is TGTGCCAGCAGCCCGAGACAGGGCAGCACAGATACG. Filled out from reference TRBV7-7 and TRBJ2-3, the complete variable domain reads GAGVSQSPRYKVTKRGQDVTLRCDPISSHATLYWYQQALGQGPEFLTYFNYEAQPDKSGLPSDRFSAERPEGSISTLTIQRTEQRDSAMYRCASSPRQGSTDTQYFGPGTRLTVL.

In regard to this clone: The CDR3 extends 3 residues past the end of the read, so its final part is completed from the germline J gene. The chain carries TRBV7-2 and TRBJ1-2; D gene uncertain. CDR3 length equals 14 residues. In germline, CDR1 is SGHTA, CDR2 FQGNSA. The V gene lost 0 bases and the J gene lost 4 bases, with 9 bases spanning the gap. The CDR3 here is CASSLAQEFYGYTF. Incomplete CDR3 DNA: TGTGCCAGCAGCTTAGCGCAGGAGTTCTATGGC. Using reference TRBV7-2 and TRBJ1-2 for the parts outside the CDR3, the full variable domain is GAGVSQSPSNKVTEKGKDVELRCDPISGHTALYWYRQSLGQGLEFLIYFQGNSAPDKSGLPSDRFSAERTGGSVSTLTIQRTQQEDSAVYLCASSLAQEFYGYTFGSGTRLTVV.

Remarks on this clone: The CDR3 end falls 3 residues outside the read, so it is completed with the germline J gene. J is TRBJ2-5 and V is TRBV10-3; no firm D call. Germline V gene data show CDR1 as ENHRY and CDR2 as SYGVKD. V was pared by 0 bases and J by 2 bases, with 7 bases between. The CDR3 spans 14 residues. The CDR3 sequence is CAISESTVQETQYF. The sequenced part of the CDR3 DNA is TGTGCCATCAGTGAGTCAACAGTTCAAGAGACC.

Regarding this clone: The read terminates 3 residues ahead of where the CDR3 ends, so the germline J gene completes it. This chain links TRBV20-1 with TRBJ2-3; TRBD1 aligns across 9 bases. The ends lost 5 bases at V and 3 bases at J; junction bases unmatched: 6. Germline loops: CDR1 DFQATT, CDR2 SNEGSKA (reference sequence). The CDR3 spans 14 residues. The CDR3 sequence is CSALQGAWTDTQYF. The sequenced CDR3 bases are TGCAGTGCTTTACAGGGGGCTTGGACAGATACG.

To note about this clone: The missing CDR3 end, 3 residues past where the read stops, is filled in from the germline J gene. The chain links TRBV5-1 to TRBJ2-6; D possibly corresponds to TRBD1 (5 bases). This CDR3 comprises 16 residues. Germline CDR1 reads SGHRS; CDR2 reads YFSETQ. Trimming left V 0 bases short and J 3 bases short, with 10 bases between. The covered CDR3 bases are TGCGCCAGCAGCTTGGAAGGGGTAGGTGGGGCCAACGTC. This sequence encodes CASSLEGVGGANV. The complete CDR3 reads CASSLEGVGGANVLTF.

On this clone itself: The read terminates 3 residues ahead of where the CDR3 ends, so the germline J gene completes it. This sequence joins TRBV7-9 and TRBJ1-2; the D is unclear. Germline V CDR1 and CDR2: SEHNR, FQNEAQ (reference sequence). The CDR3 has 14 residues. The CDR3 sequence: CASSLGSDRNDYTF. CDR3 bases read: TGTGCCAGCAGCTTAGGGTCAGATCGTAATGAC.

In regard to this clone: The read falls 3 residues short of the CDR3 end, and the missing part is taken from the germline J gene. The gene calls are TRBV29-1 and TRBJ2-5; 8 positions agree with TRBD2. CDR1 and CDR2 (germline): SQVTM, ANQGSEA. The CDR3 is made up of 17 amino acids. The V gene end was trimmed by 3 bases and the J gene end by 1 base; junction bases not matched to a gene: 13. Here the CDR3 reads CSVDGVAGKGRQETQYF. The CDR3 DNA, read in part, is TGCAGCGTTGACGGAGTAGCGGGAAAGGGGCGCCAAGAGACC.

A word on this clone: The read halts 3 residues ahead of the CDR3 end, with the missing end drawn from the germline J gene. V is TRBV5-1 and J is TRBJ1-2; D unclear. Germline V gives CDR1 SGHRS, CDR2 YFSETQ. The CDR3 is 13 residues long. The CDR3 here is CASSSGSVDTYTF. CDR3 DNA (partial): TGCGCCAGCAGTTCCGGGTCCGTAGATACC.

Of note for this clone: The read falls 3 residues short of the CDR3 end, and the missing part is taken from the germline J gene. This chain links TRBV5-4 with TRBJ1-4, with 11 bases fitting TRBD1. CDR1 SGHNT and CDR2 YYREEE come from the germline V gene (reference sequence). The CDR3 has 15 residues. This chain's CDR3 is CASSSGQGDNSPLFF. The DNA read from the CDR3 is TGTGCCAGCAGCTCGGGACAGGGGGATAATTCACCA.

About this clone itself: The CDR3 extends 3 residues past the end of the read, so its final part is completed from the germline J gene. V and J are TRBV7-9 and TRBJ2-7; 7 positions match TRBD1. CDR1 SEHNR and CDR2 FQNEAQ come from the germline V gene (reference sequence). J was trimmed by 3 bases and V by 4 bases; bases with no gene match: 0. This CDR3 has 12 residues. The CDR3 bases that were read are TGTGCCAGCAGCTGGGACAGCTACGAG. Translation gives CASSWDSYE. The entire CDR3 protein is CASSWDSYEQYF.

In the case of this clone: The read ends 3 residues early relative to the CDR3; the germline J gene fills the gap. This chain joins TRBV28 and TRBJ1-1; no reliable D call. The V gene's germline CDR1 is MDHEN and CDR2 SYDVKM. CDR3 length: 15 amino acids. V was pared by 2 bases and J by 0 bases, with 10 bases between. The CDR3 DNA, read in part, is TGTGCCAGCAGTTTAAGTGGGCTCATGAACACTGAA. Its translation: CASSLSGLMNTE. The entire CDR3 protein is CASSLSGLMNTEAFF.

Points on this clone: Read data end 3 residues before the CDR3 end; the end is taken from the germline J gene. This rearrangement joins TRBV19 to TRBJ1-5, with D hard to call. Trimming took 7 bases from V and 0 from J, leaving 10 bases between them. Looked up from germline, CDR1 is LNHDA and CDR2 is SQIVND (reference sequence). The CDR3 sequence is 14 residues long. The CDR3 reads CASMGTYSNQPQHF. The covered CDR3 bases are TGTGCCAGTATGGGCACCTATAGCAATCAGCCC.

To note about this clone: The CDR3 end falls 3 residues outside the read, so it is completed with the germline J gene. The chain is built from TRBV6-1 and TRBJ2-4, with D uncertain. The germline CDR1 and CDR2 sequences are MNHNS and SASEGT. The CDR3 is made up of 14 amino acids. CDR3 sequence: CASSELNSLYGQYF. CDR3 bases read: TGTGCCAGCAGTGAATTAAATTCGCTATATGGT.

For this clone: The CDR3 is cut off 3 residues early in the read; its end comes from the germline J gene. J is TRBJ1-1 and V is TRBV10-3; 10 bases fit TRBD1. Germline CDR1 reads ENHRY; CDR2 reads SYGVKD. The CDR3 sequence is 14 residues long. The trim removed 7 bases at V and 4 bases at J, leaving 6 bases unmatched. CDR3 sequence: CAITETGGITEAFF. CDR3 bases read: TGTGCCATCACCGAGACAGGGGGCATCACTGAA.

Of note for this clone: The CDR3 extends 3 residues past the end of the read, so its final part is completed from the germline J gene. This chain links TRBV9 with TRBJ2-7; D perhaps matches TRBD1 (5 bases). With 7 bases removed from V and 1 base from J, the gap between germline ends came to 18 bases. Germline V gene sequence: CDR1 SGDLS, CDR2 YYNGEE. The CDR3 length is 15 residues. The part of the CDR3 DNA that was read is TGTGCCAGCCGCCTTCGGGCAGGGATATCCTACGAG. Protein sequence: CASRLRAGISYE. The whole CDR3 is CASRLRAGISYEQYF.

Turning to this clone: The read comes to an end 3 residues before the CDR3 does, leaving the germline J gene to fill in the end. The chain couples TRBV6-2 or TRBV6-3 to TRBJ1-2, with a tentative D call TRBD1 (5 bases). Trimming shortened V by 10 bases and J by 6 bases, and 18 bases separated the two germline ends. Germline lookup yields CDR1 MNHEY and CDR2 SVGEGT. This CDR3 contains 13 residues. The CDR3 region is CATPKGRGDGYTF. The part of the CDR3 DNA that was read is TGTGCCACCCCCAAGGGGAGAGGCGATGGC.

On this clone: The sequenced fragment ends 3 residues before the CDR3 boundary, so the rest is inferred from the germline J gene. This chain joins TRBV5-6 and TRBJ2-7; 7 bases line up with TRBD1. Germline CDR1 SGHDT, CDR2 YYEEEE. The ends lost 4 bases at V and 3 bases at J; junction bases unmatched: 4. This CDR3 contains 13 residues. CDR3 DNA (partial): TGTGCCAGCAGCATGACAGGGTTCTACGAG. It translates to CASSMTGFYE. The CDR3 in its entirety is CASSMTGFYEQYF.

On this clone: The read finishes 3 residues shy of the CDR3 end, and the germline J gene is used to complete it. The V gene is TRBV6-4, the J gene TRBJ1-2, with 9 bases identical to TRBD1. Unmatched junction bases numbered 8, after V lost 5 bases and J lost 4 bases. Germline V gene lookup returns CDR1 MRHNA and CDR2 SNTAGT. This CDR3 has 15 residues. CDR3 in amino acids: CASSPTGTGSYGYTF. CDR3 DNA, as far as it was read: TGTGCCAGCAGTCCTACCGGGACAGGGAGCTATGGC.

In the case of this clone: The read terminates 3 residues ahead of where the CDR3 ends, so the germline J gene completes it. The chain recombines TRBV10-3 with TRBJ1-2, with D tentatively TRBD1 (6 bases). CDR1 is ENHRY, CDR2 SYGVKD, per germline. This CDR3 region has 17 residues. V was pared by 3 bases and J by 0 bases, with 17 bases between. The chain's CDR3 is CAISDRDKALANYGYTF. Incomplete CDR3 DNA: TGTGCCATCAGTGACCGGGACAAGGCCCTAGCTAACTATGGC.

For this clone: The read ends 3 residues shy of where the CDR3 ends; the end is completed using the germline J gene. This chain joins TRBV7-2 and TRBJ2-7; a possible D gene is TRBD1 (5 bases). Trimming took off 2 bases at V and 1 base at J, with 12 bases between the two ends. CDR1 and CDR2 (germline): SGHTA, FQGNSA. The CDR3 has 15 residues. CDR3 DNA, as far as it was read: TGTGCCAGCAGCTTATTGTACAGGTCATCCTACGAG. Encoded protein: CASSLLYRSSYE. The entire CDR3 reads CASSLLYRSSYEQYF.

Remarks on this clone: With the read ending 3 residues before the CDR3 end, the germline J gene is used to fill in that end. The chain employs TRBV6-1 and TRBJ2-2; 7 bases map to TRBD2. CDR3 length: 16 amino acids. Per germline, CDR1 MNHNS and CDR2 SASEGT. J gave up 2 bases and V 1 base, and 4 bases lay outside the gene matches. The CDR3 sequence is CASSEVRGRNTGELFF. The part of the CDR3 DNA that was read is TGTGCCAGCAGTGAAGTGCGGGGGAGAAACACCGGGGAG.